Shown below are 4 T cell receptor beta chains from a single sample sequenced in a study of blood T cell repertoires in COVID-19. Generated by immunoSEQ multiplex PCR, the TCRdb table keeps only in-frame clones and is missing some. The sample has more than 150,000 clones, around four fifths seen once; the top ten hold under 7.5%. Sequencing was performed on peripheral blood. These receptors all come from a middle-aged woman with acute or convalescent COVID-19.

This clone came up a few times. The rearrangement uses TRBV5-5 and TRBJ2-2; 9 positions match TRBD2. From germline, CDR1 is SGHKS and CDR2 YYEKEE (reference sequence). The CDR3 is 15 residues long. The ends lost 2 bases at V and 6 bases at J; junction bases unmatched: 5. The CDR3 sequence is CASSFVAGVSGELFF. The CDR3 region has the DNA TGTGCCAGCAGCTTTGTAGCGGGAGTGTCCGGGGAGCTGTTTTTT. Based on the CDR3 plus reference TRBV5-5 and TRBJ2-2, the full variable domain is DAGVTQSPTHLIKTRGQQVTLRCSPISGHKSVSWYQQVLGQGPQFIFQYYEKEERGRGNFPDRFSARQFPNYSSELNVNALLLGDSALYLCASSFVAGVSGELFFGEGSRLTVL.

The chain links TRBV5-1 to TRBJ2-5; 10 bases are shared with TRBD2. The CDR3 contains 17 residues. V dropped 4 bases and J dropped 5; count of bases not matched to a gene: 14. Germline loops: CDR1 SGHRS, CDR2 YFSETQ. The CDR3, as DNA: TGCGCCAGCAGCCTTAGGGGAAACCCAGCGGGGGGGGAGACCCAGTACTTC. Residues: CASSLRGNPAGGETQYF.

This clone has just a few counts. The chain joins TRBV10-3 to TRBJ1-5, with TRBD1 matching over 7 bases. The V gene's germline CDR1 is ENHRY and CDR2 SYGVKD. Trimming took 8 bases from V and 2 from J; bases not matched to a gene: 6. The CDR3 totals 14 residues. The CDR3 sequence is CAIGRQGGNQPQHF. For the CDR3, the DNA is TGTGCCATCGGAAGACAGGGCGGCAATCAGCCCCAGCATTTT.

V and J are TRBV27 and TRBJ1-1; D unclear. There are 18 residues in the CDR3. Germline CDR1 is MNHEY and CDR2 is SMNVEV (reference sequence). The CDR3 is CALEPGQANRSEGTEAFF. The CDR3 coding sequence is TGTGCGTTAGAGCCAGGCCAGGCGAATAGATCTGAGGGTACTGAAGCTTTCTTT.